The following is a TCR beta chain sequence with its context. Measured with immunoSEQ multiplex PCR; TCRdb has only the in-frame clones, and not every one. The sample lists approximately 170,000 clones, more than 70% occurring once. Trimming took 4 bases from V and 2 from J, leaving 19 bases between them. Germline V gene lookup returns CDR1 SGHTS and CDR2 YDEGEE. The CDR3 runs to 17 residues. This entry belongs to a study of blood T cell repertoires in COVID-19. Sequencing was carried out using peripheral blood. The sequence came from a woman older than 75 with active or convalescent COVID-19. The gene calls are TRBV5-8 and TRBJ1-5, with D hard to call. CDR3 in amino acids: CASSPEGSSLGNQPQHF. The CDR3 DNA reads TGTGCCAGCAGCCCGGAAGGCTCCTCACTAGGCAATCAGCCCCAGCATTTT.